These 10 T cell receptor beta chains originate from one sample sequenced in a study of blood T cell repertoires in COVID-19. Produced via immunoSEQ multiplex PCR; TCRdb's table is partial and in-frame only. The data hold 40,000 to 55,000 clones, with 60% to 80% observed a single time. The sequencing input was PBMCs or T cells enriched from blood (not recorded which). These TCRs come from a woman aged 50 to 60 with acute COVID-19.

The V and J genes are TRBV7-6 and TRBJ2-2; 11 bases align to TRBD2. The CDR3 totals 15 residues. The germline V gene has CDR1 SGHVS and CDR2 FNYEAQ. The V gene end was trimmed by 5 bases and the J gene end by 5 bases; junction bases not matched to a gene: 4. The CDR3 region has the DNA TGTGCCAGCAGCCTTCGACTAGCGGGGACCGGGGAGCTGTTTTTT. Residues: CASSLRLAGTGELFF.

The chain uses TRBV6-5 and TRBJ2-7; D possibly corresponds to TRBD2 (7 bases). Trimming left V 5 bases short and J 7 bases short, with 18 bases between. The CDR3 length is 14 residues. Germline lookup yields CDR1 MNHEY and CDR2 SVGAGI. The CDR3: CASSKPPRGAEQYF. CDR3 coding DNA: TGTGCCAGCAGTAAGCCCCCTCGGGGGGCGGAGCAGTACTTC.

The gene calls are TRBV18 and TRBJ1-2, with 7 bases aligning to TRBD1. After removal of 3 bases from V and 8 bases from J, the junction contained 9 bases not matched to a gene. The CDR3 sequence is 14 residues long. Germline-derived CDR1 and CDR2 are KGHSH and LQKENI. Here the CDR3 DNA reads TGTGCCAGCTCACCCGGACAGGTGAGGGACGGCTACACCTTC. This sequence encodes CASSPGQVRDGYTF.

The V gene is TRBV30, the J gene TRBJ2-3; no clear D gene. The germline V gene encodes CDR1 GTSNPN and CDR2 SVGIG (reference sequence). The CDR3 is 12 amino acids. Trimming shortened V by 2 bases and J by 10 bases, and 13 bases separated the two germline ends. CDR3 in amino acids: CAWSNAPRAQYF. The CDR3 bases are TGTGCCTGGAGTAATGCCCCTCGAGCGCAGTATTTT. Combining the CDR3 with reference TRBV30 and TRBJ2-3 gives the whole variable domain SQTIHQWPATLVQPVGSPLSLECTVEGTSNPNLYWYRQAAGRGLQLLFYSVGIGQISSEVPQNLSASRPQDRQFILSSKKLLLSDSGFYLCAWSNAPRAQYFGPGTRLTVL.

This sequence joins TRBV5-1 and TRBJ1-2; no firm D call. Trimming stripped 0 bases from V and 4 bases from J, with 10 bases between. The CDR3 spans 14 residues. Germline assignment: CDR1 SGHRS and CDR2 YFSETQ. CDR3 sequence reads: CASSLVPQSYGYTF. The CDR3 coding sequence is TGCGCCAGCAGCTTGGTCCCACAGAGCTATGGCTACACCTTC.

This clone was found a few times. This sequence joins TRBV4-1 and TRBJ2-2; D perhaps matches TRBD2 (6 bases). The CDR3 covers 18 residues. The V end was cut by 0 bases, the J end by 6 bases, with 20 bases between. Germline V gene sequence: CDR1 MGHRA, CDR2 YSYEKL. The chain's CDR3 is CASSQDPVGGLLSGELFF. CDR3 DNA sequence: TGCGCCAGCAGCCAAGATCCGGTTGGGGGACTCCTTTCCGGGGAGCTGTTTTTT.

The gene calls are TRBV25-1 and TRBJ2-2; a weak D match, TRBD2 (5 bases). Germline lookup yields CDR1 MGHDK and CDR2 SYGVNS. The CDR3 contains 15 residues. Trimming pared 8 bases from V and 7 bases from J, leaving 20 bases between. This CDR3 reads CASELGEPMVGELFF. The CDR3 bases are TGTGCCAGCGAACTTGGGGAGCCAATGGTCGGGGAGCTGTTTTTT. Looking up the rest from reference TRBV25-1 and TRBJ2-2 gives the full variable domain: EADIYQTPRYLVIGTGKKITLECSQTMGHDKMYWYQQDPGMELHLIHYSYGVNSTEKGDLSSESTVSRIRTEHFPLTLESARPSHTSQYLCASELGEPMVGELFFGEGSRLTVL.

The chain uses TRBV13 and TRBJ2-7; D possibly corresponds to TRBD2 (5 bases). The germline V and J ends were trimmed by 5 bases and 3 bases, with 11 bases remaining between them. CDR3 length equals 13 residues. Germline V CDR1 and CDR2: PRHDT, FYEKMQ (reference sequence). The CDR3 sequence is CASSLGRGYEQYF. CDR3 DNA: TGTGCCAGCAGCCTCGGACGGGGCTACGAGCAGTACTTC.

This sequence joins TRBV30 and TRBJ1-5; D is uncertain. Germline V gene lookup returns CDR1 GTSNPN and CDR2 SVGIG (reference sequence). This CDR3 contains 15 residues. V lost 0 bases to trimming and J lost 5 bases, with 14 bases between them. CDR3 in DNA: TGTGCCTGGAGTGTACCGGGAACGAGCTATCAGCCCCAGCATTTT. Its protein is CAWSVPGTSYQPQHF.

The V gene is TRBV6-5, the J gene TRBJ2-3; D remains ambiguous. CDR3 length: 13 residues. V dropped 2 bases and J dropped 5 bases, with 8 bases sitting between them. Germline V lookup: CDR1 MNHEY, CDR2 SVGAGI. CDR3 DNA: TGTGCCAGCAGTTACACCCGAGAAGATACGCAGTATTTT. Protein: CASSYTREDTQYF.